The T cell receptor beta chain described here comes from a study of OX40 agonist ivuxolimab in advanced cancers. Study observations and caveats: CD4+ and CD8+ T cells in blood underwent clonal expansion by week 6 at 0.1 to 3.0 mg/kg. There were also nonresponders showing low normalized T-cell clonal expansion.

Note on this clone: Its antigen is still unknown.

The protocol was immunoSEQ multiplex PCR, while the TCRdb copy is restricted to in-frame clones and leaves out a portion. The sample includes more than 100,000 clones, 85% to 90% of them seen just once. Trimming took 2 bases from V and 6 from J; bases not matched to a gene: 3. CDR1 is ENHRY and CDR2 is SYGVKD in the germline V gene. The length of the CDR3 is 14 residues. This sequence originates from an adult with an advanced solid tumor such as melanoma, head and neck, liver or kidney cancer. The chain couples TRBV10-3 to TRBJ1-4; 7 positions match TRBD1. The sample in question was CD4+ or CD8+ T cells sorted from blood, obtained in a trial of the OX40 agonist ivuxolimab. CDR3 in amino acids: CAISEQTGYEKLFF. In DNA form, the CDR3 reads TGTGCCATCAGTGAGCAGACAGGGTATGAAAAACTGTTTTTT.